This entry concerns a single T cell receptor beta chain. The antigen remains undetermined. CDR1 is DFQATT, CDR2 SNEGSKA, per germline (reference sequence). The CDR3 totals 13 residues. Trimming stripped 0 bases from V and 12 bases from J, with 15 bases between. These data come from a study of post-analysis software for immune sequencing data. Study-wide context: Clinical courses comprised relapsing-remitting, secondary progressive and progressive-relapsing multiple sclerosis.

Included in the TCR beta cDNA libraries were unique molecular identifiers. The yield from around 1 to 10 million T cells was 500,000 or so cDNA molecules in total. A single record per CDR3 protein comes from TCRdb applying MiXCR to the PCR reads. The sample holds 400,000 to 500,000 distinct CDR3 sequences, 35% to 45% seen once. Whole-study results and caveats: Comparison with controls showed significantly lower normalized Chao1 diversity in multiple sclerosis patients. Patients used about 5 TRBV segments, including TRBV5-6, TRBV5-1 and TRBV20-1, more often than controls. Samples made in the same batch grouped tightly together by F measure.

This TCR was sampled from a girl aged 2 to 10 with multiple sclerosis. The V call is TRBV20-1, the J call TRBJ2-1, with no clear D. Input material: blood. DNA of the CDR3: TGCAGTGCTAGAGATGCTAGTCGGCTGGGGCAGTTCTTC. It codes for CSARDASRLGQFF.